The 14 T cell receptor beta chains listed next were all sequenced from one sample in a study of blood T cells in healthy people across ages. A second PCR, run for roughly 7 to 11 cycles, used a sample-barcoded 5' primer plus a J-beta primer mix. TCRdb used MiXCR to reprocess the 5' RACE reads, holding one entry per CDR3 protein. The sample has approximately 800,000 distinct CDR3 sequences; just under 25% are singletons. These same records also appear under a second study, on T cells of mothers and their children.

Sequenced input: blood. The receptors originated from a boy younger than 18 in good health.

This clonotype has only a few counts. The chain links TRBV7-2 to TRBJ2-5; 7 bases fit TRBD2. Matching the DNA end better, TRBJ2-7 makes the J call doubtful. Looked up from germline, CDR1 is SGHTA and CDR2 is FQGNSA. The CDR3 extends over 15 amino acids. The chain's CDR3 is CASSAGGGLNYEQYF. CDR3 nucleotide sequence: TGTGCCAGCAGCGCTGGGGGGGGACTAAACTACGAGCAGTACTTC.

The chain carries TRBV4-3 and TRBJ1-1; D ambiguous. Looked up from germline, CDR1 is LGHNA and CDR2 is YSLEER. The CDR3 totals 15 residues. V was pared by 0 bases and J by 0 bases, with 8 bases between. CDR3 sequence reads: CASSQDRQLNTEAFF. In DNA form, the CDR3 reads TGCGCCAGCAGCCAAGACCGGCAGTTGAACACTGAAGCTTTCTTT.

Only a few counts were recorded for this clonotype. The genes are TRBV28 and TRBJ2-5, with no clear D. CDR1 MDHEN and CDR2 SYDVKM come from the germline V gene. CDR3 size: 13 residues. Deletions cut 2 bases from V and 2 bases from J, with 6 bases between. This CDR3 is CASSLPFQETQYF. The CDR3 bases are TGTGCCAGCAGTTTACCCTTTCAAGAGACCCAGTACTTC.

This clonotype has just a few counts. This chain uses TRBV2 with TRBJ1-4; D is undetermined. Trimming cost V 8 bases and J 8 bases, with 9 bases left between them. The CDR3 totals 11 residues. The germline CDR1 and CDR2 sequences are SNHLY and FYNNEI. This CDR3 reads CASGQGEKLFF. Written as DNA, the CDR3 is TGTGCCAGCGGTCAAGGGGAAAAACTGTTTTTT. Supplemented by reference TRBV2 and TRBJ1-4, the full variable domain reads EPEVTQTPSHQVTQMGQEVILRCVPISNHLYFYWYRQILGQKVEFLVSFYNNEISEKSEIFDDQFSVERPDGSNFTLKIRSTKLEDSAMYFCASGQGEKLFFGSGTQLSVL.

The J gene is TRBJ2-5, the V gene TRBV10-3, with a possible D match to TRBD1 (6 bases). This CDR3 region has 14 residues. CDR1 is ENHRY, CDR2 SYGVKD, per germline. Trimming cost V 3 bases and J 0 bases, with 8 bases left between them. The CDR3 reads CAISDGTNQETQYF. For the CDR3, the DNA is TGTGCCATCAGTGACGGGACAAACCAAGAGACCCAGTACTTC.

This chain uses TRBV10-3 with TRBJ2-5; 7 bases are a match to TRBD2. This CDR3 region has 15 residues. Germline values: CDR1 ENHRY, CDR2 SYGVKD. Trimming cost V 6 bases and J 3 bases; bases outside gene matches: 10. In DNA form, the CDR3 reads TGTGCCATCAGCGCAGCCGGGACTACCGAAGAGACCCAGTACTTC. Protein: CAISAAGTTEETQYF.

A few counts support this clonotype. The rearrangement joins TRBV29-1 to TRBJ2-5; D not resolved. The DNA end favors TRBJ2-1, so the J call may be wrong. Germline V gives CDR1 SQVTM, CDR2 ANQGSEA. This CDR3 spans 13 amino acids. CDR3 DNA sequence: TGCAGCGTTGTTAGTGGGGCCTACAATGAGCAGTTCTTC. Residues: CSVVSGAYNEQFF.

The chain recombines TRBV11-2 with TRBJ1-4, with D unclear. The germline gives CDR1 SGHAT, CDR2 FQNNGV. The CDR3 has 18 residues. Trimming left V 4 bases short and J 7 bases short, with 25 bases between. CDR3 region: CASSSVRTRAGETEKLFF. The CDR3 DNA reads as TGTGCCAGCAGCTCGGTCCGGACCAGAGCTGGGGAGACTGAAAAACTGTTTTTT.

This clonotype showed up just a few times. This rearrangement joins TRBV28 to TRBJ2-1, with 12 bases identical to TRBD2. V shed 8 bases and J 3 bases; nucleotides not matched to a gene: 8. The CDR3 is 16 residues long. Germline V lookup: CDR1 MDHEN, CDR2 SYDVKM. CDR3 residues: CASRSSGGAVYNEQFF. DNA of the CDR3: TGTGCCAGCCGATCTAGCGGGGGGGCTGTCTACAATGAGCAGTTCTTC.

The chain recombines TRBV5-1 with TRBJ2-5; D may match TRBD1 or TRBD2 (6 bases each). This CDR3 is built from 14 residues. V lost 0 bases, J lost 5 bases, and 11 bases lay in between. CDR1 SGHRS and CDR2 YFSETQ come from the germline V gene. CDR3 sequence (DNA): TGCGCCAGCAGCTTGGTTTCGGGGGCCGAGACCCAGTACTTC. Its protein is CASSLVSGAETQYF.

This clonotype was found a few times. This chain links TRBV12-3 or TRBV12-4 with TRBJ2-1, with 8 bases fitting TRBD1. V was pared by 7 bases and J by 8 bases, with 7 bases of the junction left unmatched. This CDR3 region has 13 residues. The DNA for the CDR3 is TGTGCCAGCAATCAGGGGGCGAAGGATGAGCAGTTCTTC. It encodes CASNQGAKDEQFF.

The chain carries TRBV28 and TRBJ2-5; TRBD1 might be the D (6 bases). With the DNA end fitting TRBJ2-7 better, the J assignment may be wrong. CDR3 length: 13 amino acids. Per the germline V gene, CDR1 is MDHEN and CDR2 is SYDVKM. The CDR3 loop is CASSLQGIFEQYF. CDR3 coding DNA: TGTGCCAGCAGTTTACAGGGGATTTTCGAGCAGTACTTC.

This clonotype was found a few times. The chain is built from TRBV7-9 and TRBJ2-2; TRBD1 agrees at 7 bases. V shed 5 bases, J shed 5 bases, and the junction held 11 bases outside the gene matches. Germline V lookup: CDR1 SEHNR, CDR2 FQNEAQ (reference sequence). The CDR3 contains 16 residues. The CDR3 sequence is CASSTLTGANTGELFF. The CDR3 DNA is TGTGCCAGCAGCACCCTTACAGGGGCTAATACCGGGGAGCTGTTTTTT.

The genes are TRBV29-1 and TRBJ2-2, with D tentatively TRBD1 or TRBD2 (5 bases each). Trimming removed 2 bases at V and 4 bases at J, with 8 bases between. From germline, CDR1 is SQVTM and CDR2 ANQGSEA. CDR3 length: 13 residues. This chain's CDR3 is CSVERDGTGELFF. The CDR3 DNA follows: TGCAGCGTTGAAAGGGACGGCACCGGGGAGCTGTTTTTT.